Below, 20 T cell receptor beta chains from the same sample are listed, as sequenced in a study of cytomegalovirus exposure and HLA in healthy donors. With 60 Vbeta and 13 Jbeta primers, the PCR was carried out. Assay: immunoSEQ multiplex PCR; the TCRdb copy retains only in-frame clones and omits some. The sample contains fewer than 120,000 clones, around 85% of which appear only once. Input material: PBMCs. The receptors here all came from a man aged 35 to 55 in good health and CMV-seronegative.

The V call is TRBV11-3, the J call TRBJ1-1; TRBD1 aligns across 7 bases. Germline V gives CDR1 SGHNT, CDR2 YENEEA. The CDR3 runs to 12 residues. V lost 5 bases to trimming and J lost 7 bases; unmatched junction nucleotides: 4. The CDR3 reads CASSRTGNEAFF. Written as DNA, the CDR3 is TGTGCCAGCAGCCGGACAGGCAATGAAGCTTTCTTT.

The chain uses TRBV7-2 and TRBJ2-2; TRBD1 agrees at 7 bases. The CDR3 has 15 residues. J lost 8 bases, V lost 2 bases, and 8 bases had no gene match. Germline V lookup: CDR1 SGHTA, CDR2 FQGNSA. CDR3 residues: CASSLMRQGRGELFF. CDR3 nucleotide sequence: TGTGCCAGCAGCTTAATGAGACAGGGTAGGGGGGAGCTGTTTTTT.

The chain carries TRBV6-4 and TRBJ2-2, with a possible D match to TRBD2 (6 bases). Between the trimmed V and J ends, which lost 6 bases and 7 bases, there was a span of 18 bases. Germline V CDR1 and CDR2: MRHNA, SNTAGT. CDR3 length: 15 amino acids. CDR3 DNA sequence: TGTGCCAGCAGCGCGGACGGGGGAAGTGGCGGGGAGCTGTTTTTT. Protein sequence: CASSADGGSGGELFF.

The chain carries TRBV2 and TRBJ1-5; possible D gene TRBD1, 5 bases. Trimming pared 3 bases from V and 3 bases from J, leaving 9 bases between. From germline, CDR1 is SNHLY and CDR2 FYNNEI. This CDR3 has 14 amino acids. CDR3 sequence (DNA): TGTGCCAGCAGTGACGTAGGGGTCAATCAGCCCCAGCATTTT. Translated, it gives CASSDVGVNQPQHF.

The chain carries TRBV25-1 and TRBJ2-7, with D possibly TRBD2 on 6 matching bases. This CDR3 contains 13 residues. The V end lost 3 bases, the J end lost 5 bases, and 11 bases lay between the germline ends. The germline V gene encodes CDR1 MGHDK and CDR2 SYGVNS. CDR3 sequence: CASSDAGYHEQYF. CDR3 coding DNA: TGTGCCAGCAGTGATGCGGGGTACCACGAGCAGTACTTC.

This chain uses TRBV6-5 with TRBJ1-5; 8 nucleotides agree with TRBD1. The CDR3 runs 15 residues. With V trimmed by 6 bases and J by 0 bases, 4 bases remained unmatched. CDR1 is MNHEY, CDR2 SVGAGI, per germline. CDR3 residues: CASRDRGYSNQPQHF. CDR3 nucleotides: TGTGCCAGCAGAGACAGGGGATATAGCAATCAGCCCCAGCATTTT.

The chain is built from TRBV5-4 and TRBJ2-7; D is ambiguous. V shed 0 bases and J shed 7 bases, with 14 bases lying between them. CDR1 is SGHNT and CDR2 is YYREEE in the germline V gene (reference sequence). CDR3 length: 14 residues. CDR3 sequence: CASSLGPILEEQYF. DNA of the CDR3: TGTGCCAGCAGCTTGGGCCCAATTTTGGAGGAGCAGTACTTC.

DNA for the CDR3: TGCACACTTAACCCGCGGCCCCTCCACTTT. This sequence encodes CTLNPRPLHF. The gene calls are TRBV1 and TRBJ1-6. TRBV1 counts as a pseudogene. The CDR3 has 10 residues.

The chain links TRBV2 to TRBJ2-5; 8 bases are a match to TRBD1. This CDR3 has 14 amino acids. Per germline, CDR1 SNHLY and CDR2 FYNNEI. The ends lost 5 bases at V and 5 bases at J; junction bases unmatched: 7. CDR3 DNA: TGTGCCAGCAGTCCAAGGACAGGGCGGGAGACCCAGTACTTC. Amino acid sequence: CASSPRTGRETQYF.

The genes are TRBV5-6 and TRBJ1-2, with 8 bases identical to TRBD1. Germline-derived CDR1 and CDR2 are SGHDT and YYEEEE. Trimming cost V 6 bases and J 2 bases; bases outside gene matches: 6. The CDR3 consists of 14 residues. CDR3 in DNA: TGTGCCAGCATCCAGACAGGGGCCAACTATGGCTACACCTTC. Its protein product is CASIQTGANYGYTF.

The chain has TRBV6-5 and TRBJ1-2; possibly TRBD1 for D (6 bases). This CDR3 has 15 amino acids. The germline V and J ends were trimmed by 0 bases and 2 bases, with 10 bases remaining between them. CDR1 and CDR2 from the germline V gene are MNHEY and SVGAGI. The CDR3 region is CASSYSGQGNYGYTF. CDR3 DNA: TGTGCCAGCAGTTACTCCGGGCAGGGGAACTATGGCTACACCTTC.

The chain links TRBV6-5 to TRBJ2-7; 11 nucleotides align to TRBD1. The CDR3 totals 16 residues. Germline trimming cut 3 bases from V and 0 bases from J; bases unmatched to any gene: 4. CDR1 and CDR2 from the germline V gene are MNHEY and SVGAGI. The CDR3 bases are TGTGCCAGCAGTTATACCGGGACAGGGGGCTCCTACGAGCAGTACTTC. Translating it yields CASSYTGTGGSYEQYF.

V and J are TRBV6-5 and TRBJ2-5; 7 positions agree with TRBD1. CDR1 and CDR2 from the germline V gene are MNHEY and SVGAGI. CDR3 size: 15 residues. Trimming removed 2 bases from V and 2 bases from J; junction bases left unmatched: 5. In nucleotides, the CDR3 is TGTGCCAGCAGTTACACCGGGACAGAACAAGAGACCCAGTACTTC. Amino acid sequence: CASSYTGTEQETQYF.

The chain combines TRBV6-1 with TRBJ1-2; D is unclear. V was cut by 8 bases and J by 1 base, with 2 bases left in between. CDR1 is MNHNS and CDR2 is SASEGT in the germline V gene. This CDR3 comprises 10 residues. The chain's CDR3 is CASHNYGYTF. CDR3 DNA: TGTGCCAGCCATAACTATGGCTACACCTTC.

The rearrangement links TRBV15 to TRBJ2-5; the match to TRBD1 covers 8 bases. TRBJ2-7 matches the DNA end more closely, so the J call is doubtful. The CDR3 contains 15 residues. Germline loops: CDR1 LNHNV, CDR2 YYDKDF (reference sequence). CDR3 nucleotides: TGTGCCACCAGCAGAGAACGGACAGGGTCCTACGAGCAGTACTTC. It specifies CATSRERTGSYEQYF.

A single count supports this clone. This chain joins TRBV7-3 and TRBJ1-4, with D maybe TRBD1 (5 bases). V was cut by 2 bases and J by 6 bases, with 7 bases left in between. Germline V gene data show CDR1 as SGHTA and CDR2 as FQGTGA. The CDR3 runs to 13 residues. CDR3 sequence (DNA): TGTGCCAGCAGCTTAGGAGGGGATGAAAAACTGTTTTTT. Protein: CASSLGGDEKLFF. The entire variable domain, with the rest obtained from reference TRBV7-3 and TRBJ1-4, is as follows: GAGVSQTPSNKVTEKGKYVELRCDPISGHTALYWYRQSLGQGPEFLIYFQGTGAADDSGLPNDRFFAVRPEGSVSTLKIQRTERGDSAVYLCASSLGGDEKLFFGSGTQLSVL.

This clone was observed a handful of times. CDR3 in amino acids: CASSLARMNTEAFF. DNA for the CDR3: TGTGCCAGCAGCTTAGCGAGGATGAACACTGAAGCTTTCTTT. This chain connects TRBV7-9 to TRBJ1-1; D not resolved. CDR1 and CDR2 from the germline V gene are SEHNR and FQNEAQ (reference sequence). Trimming stripped 0 bases from V and 0 bases from J, with 5 bases between. The CDR3 sequence is 14 residues long.

This chain uses TRBV15 with TRBJ1-1; 7 nucleotides agree with TRBD1. The CDR3 extends over 12 amino acids. The junction had 3 bases not matched to a gene; V was cut back by 7 bases and J by 4 bases. CDR1 and CDR2 (germline): LNHNV, YYDKDF (reference sequence). In DNA form, the CDR3 reads TGTGCCACCACCCAGGGGGGCACTGAAGCTTTCTTT. The encoded protein is CATTQGGTEAFF.

The chain has TRBV9 and TRBJ2-3; no clear D. The CDR3 sequence is 14 residues long. The V gene lost 4 bases and the J gene lost 4 bases, with 13 bases spanning the gap. Germline V gene lookup returns CDR1 SGDLS and CDR2 YYNGEE. CDR3 bases: TGTGCCAGCAGCTTTAGCCTGAGCGCAGATACGCAGTATTTT. Translation gives CASSFSLSADTQYF.

In its sample, this clone was seen a few times. The DNA for the CDR3 is TGTGCCAGCAGCCGGGACTTCGGGATCAATGAGCAGTTCTTC. This translates into CASSRDFGINEQFF. This chain connects TRBV6-4 to TRBJ2-1; D possibly corresponds to TRBD2 (6 bases). V shed 6 bases and J shed 6 bases, with 15 bases lying between them. CDR1 is MRHNA, CDR2 SNTAGT, per germline. The CDR3 is 14 residues long.